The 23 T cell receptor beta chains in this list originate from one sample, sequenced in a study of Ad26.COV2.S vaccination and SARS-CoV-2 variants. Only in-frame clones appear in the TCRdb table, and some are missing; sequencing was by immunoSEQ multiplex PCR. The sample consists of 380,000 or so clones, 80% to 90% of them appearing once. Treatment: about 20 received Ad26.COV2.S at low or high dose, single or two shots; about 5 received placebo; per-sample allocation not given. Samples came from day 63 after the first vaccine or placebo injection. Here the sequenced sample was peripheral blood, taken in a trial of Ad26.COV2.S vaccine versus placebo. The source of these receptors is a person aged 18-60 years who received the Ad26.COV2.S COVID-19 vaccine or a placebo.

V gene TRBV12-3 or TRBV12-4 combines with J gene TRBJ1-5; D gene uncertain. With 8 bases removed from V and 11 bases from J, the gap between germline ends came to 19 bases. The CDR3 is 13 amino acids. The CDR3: CASGLAARAAQHF. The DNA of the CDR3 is TGTGCCAGCGGACTAGCGGCTAGGGCGGCCCAGCATTTT.

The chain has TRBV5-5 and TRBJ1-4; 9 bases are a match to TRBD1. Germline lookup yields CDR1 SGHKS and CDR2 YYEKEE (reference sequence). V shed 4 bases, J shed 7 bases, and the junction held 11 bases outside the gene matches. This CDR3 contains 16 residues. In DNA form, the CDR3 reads TGTGCCAGCAGCCTCGCGGGACAGGGAAGAGGTGAAAAACTGTTTTTT. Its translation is CASSLAGQGRGEKLFF.

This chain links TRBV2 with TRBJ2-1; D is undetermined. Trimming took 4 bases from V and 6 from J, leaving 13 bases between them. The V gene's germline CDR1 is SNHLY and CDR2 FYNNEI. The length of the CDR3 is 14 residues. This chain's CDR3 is CASSGSKVSNEQFF. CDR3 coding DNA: TGTGCCAGCAGTGGAAGTAAGGTTTCCAATGAGCAGTTCTTC.

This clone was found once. This chain's CDR3 is CASRDEPRGQETQYF. Written as DNA, the CDR3 is TGTGCCAGCAGAGACGAACCGCGGGGTCAAGAGACCCAGTACTTC. The rearrangement uses TRBV6-5 and TRBJ2-5; a possible D gene is TRBD2 (6 bases). The CDR3 is made up of 15 amino acids. Trimming took off 6 bases at V and 2 bases at J, with 16 bases between the two ends. CDR1 and CDR2 (germline): MNHEY, SVGAGI.

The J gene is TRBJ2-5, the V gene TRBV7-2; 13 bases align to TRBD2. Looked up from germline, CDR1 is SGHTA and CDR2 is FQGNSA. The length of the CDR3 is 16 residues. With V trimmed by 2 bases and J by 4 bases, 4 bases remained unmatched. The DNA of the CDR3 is TGTGCCAGCAGCTTAACTAGCGGGGGGGCCTTAGAGACCCAGTACTTC. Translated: CASSLTSGGALETQYF.

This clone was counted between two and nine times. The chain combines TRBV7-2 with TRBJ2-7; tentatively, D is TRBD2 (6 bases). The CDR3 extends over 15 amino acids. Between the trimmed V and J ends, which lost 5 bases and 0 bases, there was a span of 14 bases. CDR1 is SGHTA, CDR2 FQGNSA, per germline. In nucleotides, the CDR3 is TGTGCCAGCAGCCGCCGGAGGGGCAGCTCCTACGAGCAGTACTTC. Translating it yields CASSRRRGSSYEQYF.

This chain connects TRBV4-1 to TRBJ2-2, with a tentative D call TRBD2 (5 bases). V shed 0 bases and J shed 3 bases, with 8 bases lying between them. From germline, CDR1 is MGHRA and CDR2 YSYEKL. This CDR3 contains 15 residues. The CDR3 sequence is CASSQEGRDTGELFF. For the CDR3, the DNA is TGCGCCAGCAGCCAAGAAGGGAGAGACACCGGGGAGCTGTTTTTT.

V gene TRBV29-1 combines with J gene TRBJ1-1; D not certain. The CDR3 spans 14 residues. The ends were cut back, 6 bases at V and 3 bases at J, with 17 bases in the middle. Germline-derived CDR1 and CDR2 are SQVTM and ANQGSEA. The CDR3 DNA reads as TGCAGCGTATCTAAAGAGTTCCGTGACACTGAAGCTTTCTTT. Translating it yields CSVSKEFRDTEAFF.

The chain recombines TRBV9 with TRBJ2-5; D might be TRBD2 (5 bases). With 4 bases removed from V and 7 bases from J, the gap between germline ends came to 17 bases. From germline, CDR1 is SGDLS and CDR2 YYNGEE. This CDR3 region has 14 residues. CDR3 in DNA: TGTGCCAGCAGCAAAACAGTGTCTCGGGGGACCCAGTACTTC. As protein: CASSKTVSRGTQYF.

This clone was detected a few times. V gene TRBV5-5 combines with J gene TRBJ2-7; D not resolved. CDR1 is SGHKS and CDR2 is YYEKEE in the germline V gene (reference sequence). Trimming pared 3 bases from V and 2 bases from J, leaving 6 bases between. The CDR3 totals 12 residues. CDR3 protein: CASSSRPYEQYF. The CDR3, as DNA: TGTGCCAGCAGCTCGCGTCCCTACGAGCAGTACTTC. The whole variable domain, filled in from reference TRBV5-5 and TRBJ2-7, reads DAGVTQSPTHLIKTRGQQVTLRCSPISGHKSVSWYQQVLGQGPQFIFQYYEKEERGRGNFPDRFSARQFPNYSSELNVNALLLGDSALYLCASSSRPYEQYFGPGTRLTVT.

The CDR3 loop is CASSPKMAGWDSPLHF. CDR3 bases: TGTGCCAGCAGCCCCAAGATGGCGGGCTGGGATTCACCCCTCCACTTT. This chain connects TRBV7-8 to TRBJ1-6; no firm D call. This CDR3 has 16 residues. Trimming stripped 5 bases from V and 8 bases from J, with 19 bases between. The germline V gene has CDR1 SGHVS and CDR2 FQNEAQ.

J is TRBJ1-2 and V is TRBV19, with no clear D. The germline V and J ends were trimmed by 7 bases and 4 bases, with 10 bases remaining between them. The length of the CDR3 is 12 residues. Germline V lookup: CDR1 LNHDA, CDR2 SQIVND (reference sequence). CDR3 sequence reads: CASNSEGYGYTF. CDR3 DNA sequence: TGTGCCAGTAACTCAGAGGGCTATGGCTACACCTTC.

Written as DNA, the CDR3 is TGTGCCAGAAGGGCGGAATTGCGGGAGGGAAGCCAAGAGACCCAGTACTTC. Encoded protein: CARRAELREGSQETQYF. The chain combines TRBV5-3 with TRBJ2-5; 9 bases align to TRBD2. TRBV5-3 is designated an ORF whose function remains uncertain. The junction had 12 bases not matched to a gene; V was cut back by 5 bases and J by 1 base. The CDR3 has 17 amino acids.

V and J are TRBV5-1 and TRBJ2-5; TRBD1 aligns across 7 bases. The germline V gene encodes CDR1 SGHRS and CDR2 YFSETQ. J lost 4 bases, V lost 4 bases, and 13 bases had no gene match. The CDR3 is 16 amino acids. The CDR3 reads CASSPLVDRVSETQYF. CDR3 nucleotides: TGCGCCAGCAGCCCCTTAGTCGACAGGGTGTCAGAGACCCAGTACTTC.

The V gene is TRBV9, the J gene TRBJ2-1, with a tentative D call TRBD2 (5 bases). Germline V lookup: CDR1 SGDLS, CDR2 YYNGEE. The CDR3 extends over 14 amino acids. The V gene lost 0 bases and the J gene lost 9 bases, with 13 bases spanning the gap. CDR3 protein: CASSVGFPAGEQFF. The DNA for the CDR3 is TGTGCCAGCAGCGTAGGTTTCCCCGCGGGTGAGCAGTTCTTC.

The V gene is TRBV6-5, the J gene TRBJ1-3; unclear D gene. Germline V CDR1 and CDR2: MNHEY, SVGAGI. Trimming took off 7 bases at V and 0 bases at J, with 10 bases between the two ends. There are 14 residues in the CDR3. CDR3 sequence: CASISLLSGNTIYF. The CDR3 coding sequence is TGTGCCAGCATATCCCTCCTCTCTGGAAACACCATATATTTT.

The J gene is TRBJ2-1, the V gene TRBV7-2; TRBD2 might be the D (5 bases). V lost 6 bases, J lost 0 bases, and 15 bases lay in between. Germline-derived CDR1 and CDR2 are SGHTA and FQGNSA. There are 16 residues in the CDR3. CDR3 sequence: CASSTHTGSSYNEQFF. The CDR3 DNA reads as TGTGCCAGCAGTACCCATACGGGGAGCTCCTACAATGAGCAGTTCTTC.

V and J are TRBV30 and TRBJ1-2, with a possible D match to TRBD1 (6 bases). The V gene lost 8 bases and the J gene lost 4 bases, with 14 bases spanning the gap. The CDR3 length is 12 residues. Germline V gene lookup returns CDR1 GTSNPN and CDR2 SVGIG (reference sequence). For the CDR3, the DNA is TGTGCCAGGGGGGGGGATAGCTATGGCTACACCTTC. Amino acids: CARGGDSYGYTF.

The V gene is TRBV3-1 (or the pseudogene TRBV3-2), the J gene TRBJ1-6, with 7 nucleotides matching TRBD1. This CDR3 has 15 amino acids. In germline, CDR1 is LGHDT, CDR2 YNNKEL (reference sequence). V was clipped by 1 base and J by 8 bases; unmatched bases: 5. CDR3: CASSQVGTVYSPLHF. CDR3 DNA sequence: TGTGCCAGCAGCCAAGTGGGGACAGTCTATTCACCCCTCCACTTT.

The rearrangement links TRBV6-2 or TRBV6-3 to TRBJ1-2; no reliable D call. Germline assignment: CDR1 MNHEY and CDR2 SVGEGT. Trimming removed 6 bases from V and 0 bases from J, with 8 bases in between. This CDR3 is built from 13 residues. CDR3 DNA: TGTGCCAGCAGCCGAGGCGCTAACTATGGCTACACCTTC. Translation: CASSRGANYGYTF.

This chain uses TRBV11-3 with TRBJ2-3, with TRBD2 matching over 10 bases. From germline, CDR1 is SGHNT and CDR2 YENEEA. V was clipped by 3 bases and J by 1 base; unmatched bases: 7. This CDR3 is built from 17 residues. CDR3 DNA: TGTGCCAGCAGCTTGCGAATAGCGGGAGGAGGCACAGATACGCAGTATTTT. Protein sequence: CASSLRIAGGGTDTQYF. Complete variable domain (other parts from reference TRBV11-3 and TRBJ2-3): EAGVVQSPRYKIIEKKQPVAFWCNPISGHNTLYWYLQNLGQGPELLIRYENEEAVDDSQLPKDRFSAERLKGVDSTLKIQPAELGDSAVYLCASSLRIAGGGTDTQYFGPGTRLTVL.

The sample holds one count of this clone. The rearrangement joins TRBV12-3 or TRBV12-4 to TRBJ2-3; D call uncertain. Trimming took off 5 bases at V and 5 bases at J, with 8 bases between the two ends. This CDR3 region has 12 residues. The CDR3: CASSRDGDTQYF. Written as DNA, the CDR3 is TGTGCCAGCAGTAGGGATGGAGATACGCAGTATTTT.

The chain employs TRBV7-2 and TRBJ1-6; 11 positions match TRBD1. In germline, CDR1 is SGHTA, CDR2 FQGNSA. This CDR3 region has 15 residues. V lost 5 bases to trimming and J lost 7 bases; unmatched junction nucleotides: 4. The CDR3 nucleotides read TGTGCCAGCAGCATGGACAGGGGGCTAAATTCACCCCTCCACTTT. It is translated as CASSMDRGLNSPLHF.